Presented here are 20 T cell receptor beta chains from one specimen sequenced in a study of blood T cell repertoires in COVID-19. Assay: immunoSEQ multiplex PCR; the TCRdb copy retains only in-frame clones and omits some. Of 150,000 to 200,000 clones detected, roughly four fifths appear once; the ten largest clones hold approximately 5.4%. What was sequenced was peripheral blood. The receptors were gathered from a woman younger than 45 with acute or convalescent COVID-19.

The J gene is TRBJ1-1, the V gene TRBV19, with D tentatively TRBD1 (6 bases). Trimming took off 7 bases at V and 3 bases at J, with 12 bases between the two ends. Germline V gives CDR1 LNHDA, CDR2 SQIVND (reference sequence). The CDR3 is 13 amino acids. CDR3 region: CASNFYRDTEAFF. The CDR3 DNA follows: TGTGCCAGTAACTTCTACAGGGACACTGAAGCTTTCTTT.

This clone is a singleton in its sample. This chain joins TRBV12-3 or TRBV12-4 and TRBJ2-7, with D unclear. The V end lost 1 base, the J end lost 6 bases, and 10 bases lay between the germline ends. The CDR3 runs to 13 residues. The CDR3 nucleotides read TGTGCCAGCAGTTTAGACCCGCTACTCGAGCAGTACTTC. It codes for CASSLDPLLEQYF.

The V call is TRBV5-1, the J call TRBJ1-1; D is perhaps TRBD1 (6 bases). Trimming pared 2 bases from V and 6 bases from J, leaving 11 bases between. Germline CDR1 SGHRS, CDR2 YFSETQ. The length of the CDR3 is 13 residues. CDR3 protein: CASSLQGTPEAFF. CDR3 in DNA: TGCGCCAGCAGCTTACAGGGAACTCCTGAAGCTTTCTTT. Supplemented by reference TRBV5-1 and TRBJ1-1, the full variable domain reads KAGVTQTPRYLIKTRGQQVTLSCSPISGHRSVSWYQQTPGQGLQFLFEYFSETQRNKGNFPGRFSGRQFSNSRSEMNVSTLELGDSALYLCASSLQGTPEAFFGQGTRLTVV.

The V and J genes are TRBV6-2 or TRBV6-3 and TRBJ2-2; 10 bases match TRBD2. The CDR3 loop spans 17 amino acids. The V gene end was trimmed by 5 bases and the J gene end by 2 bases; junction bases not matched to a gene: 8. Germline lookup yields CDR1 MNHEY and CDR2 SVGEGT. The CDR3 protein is CASSQSSGRINTGELFF. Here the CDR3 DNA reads TGTGCCAGCAGTCAGAGTAGCGGGAGGATCAACACCGGGGAGCTGTTTTTT.

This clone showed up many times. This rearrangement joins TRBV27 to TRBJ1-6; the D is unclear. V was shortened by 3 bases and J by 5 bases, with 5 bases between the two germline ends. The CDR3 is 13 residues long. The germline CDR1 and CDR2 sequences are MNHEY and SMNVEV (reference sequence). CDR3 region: CASSLADNSPLHF. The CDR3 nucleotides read TGTGCCAGCAGTTTGGCTGATAATTCACCCCTCCACTTT.

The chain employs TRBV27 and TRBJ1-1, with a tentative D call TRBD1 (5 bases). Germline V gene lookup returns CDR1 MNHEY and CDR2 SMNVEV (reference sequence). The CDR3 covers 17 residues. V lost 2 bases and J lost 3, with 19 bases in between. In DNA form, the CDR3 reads TGTGCCAGCAGTTTAAGGGGCAGGGAGGGGCTGCACACTGAAGCTTTCTTT. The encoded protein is CASSLRGREGLHTEAFF.

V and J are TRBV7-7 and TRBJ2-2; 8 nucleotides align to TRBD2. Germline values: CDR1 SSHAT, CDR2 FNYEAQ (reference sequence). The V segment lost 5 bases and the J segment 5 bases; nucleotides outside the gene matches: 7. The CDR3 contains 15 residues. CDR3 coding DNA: TGTGCCAGCAGCCCGGGGGGGCATGGAACCGGGGAGCTGTTTTTT. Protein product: CASSPGGHGTGELFF.

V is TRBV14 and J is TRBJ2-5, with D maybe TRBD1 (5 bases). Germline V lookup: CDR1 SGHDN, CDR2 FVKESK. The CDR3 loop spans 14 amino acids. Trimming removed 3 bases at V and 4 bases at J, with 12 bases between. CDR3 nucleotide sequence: TGTGCCAGCAGCCAGGGGATTAGGGGAGAGACCCAGTACTTC. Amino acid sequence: CASSQGIRGETQYF.

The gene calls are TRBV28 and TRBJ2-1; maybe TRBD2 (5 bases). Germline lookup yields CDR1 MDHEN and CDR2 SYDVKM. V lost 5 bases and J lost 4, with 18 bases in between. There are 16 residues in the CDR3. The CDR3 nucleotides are TGTGCCAGCAGTCCTGAGAACCCCGGGAATTACAATGAGCAGTTCTTC. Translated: CASSPENPGNYNEQFF. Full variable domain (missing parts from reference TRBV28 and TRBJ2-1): DVKVTQSSRYLVKRTGEKVFLECVQDMDHENMFWYRQDPGLGLRLIYFSYDVKMKEKGDIPEGYSVSREKKERFSLILESASTNQTSMYLCASSPENPGNYNEQFFGPGTRLTVL.

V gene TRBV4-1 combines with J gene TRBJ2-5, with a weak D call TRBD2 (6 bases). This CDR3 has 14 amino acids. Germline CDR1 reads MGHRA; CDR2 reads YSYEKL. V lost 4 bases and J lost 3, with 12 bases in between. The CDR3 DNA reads TGCGCCAGCAGCCGATTACTAGCTAAAGAGACCCAGTACTTC. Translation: CASSRLLAKETQYF.

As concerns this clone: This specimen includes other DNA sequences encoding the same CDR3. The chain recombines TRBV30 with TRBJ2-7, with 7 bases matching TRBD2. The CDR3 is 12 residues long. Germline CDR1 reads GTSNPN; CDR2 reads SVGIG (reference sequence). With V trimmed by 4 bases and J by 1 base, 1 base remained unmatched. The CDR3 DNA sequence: TGTGCCTGGACCGGGGGGTCCTACGAGCAGTACTTC. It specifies CAWTGGSYEQYF.

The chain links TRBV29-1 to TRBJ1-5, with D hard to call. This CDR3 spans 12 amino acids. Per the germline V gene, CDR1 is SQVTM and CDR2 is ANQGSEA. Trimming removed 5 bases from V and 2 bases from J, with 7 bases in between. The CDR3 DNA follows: TGCAGCGTTCTCATAGGCAATCAGCCCCAGCATTTT. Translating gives CSVLIGNQPQHF.

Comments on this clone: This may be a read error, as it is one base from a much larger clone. The CDR3 is CASSPTGLAFRGGAGELFF. As DNA, the CDR3 is TGTGCCAGCAGCCCTACGGGACTAGCTTTCAGGGGTGGGGCCGGGGAGCTGTTTTTT. J is TRBJ2-2 and V is TRBV28, with TRBD2 identical over 9 bases. Losses at the gene ends were 6 bases for V and 6 bases for J; bases not matched to a gene: 20. The CDR3 loop spans 19 amino acids. CDR1 and CDR2 (germline): MDHEN, SYDVKM.

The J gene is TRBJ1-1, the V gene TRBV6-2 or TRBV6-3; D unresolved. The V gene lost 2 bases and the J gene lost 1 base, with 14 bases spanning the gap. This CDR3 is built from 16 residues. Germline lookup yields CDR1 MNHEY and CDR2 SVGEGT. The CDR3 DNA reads TGTGCCAGCAGTTACCCACCTGGGCGGGGGAACACTGAAGCTTTCTTT. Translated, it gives CASSYPPGRGNTEAFF.

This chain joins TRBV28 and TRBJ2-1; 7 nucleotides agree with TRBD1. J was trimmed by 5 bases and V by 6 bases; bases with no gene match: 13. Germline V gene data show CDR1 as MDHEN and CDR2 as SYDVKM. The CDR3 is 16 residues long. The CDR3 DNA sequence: TGTGCCAGCAGACGGACCGGGACAGCCAGGCACAATGAGCAGTTCTTC. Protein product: CASRRTGTARHNEQFF. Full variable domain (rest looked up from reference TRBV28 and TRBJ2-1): DVKVTQSSRYLVKRTGEKVFLECVQDMDHENMFWYRQDPGLGLRLIYFSYDVKMKEKGDIPEGYSVSREKKERFSLILESASTNQTSMYLCASRRTGTARHNEQFFGPGTRLTVL.

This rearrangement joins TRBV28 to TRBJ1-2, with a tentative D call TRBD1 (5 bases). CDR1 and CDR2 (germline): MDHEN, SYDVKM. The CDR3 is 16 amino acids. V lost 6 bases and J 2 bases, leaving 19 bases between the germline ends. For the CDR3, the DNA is TGTGCCAGCAGGATGGGGGGTTCGCGGACAAACTATGGCTACACCTTC. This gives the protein CASRMGGSRTNYGYTF.

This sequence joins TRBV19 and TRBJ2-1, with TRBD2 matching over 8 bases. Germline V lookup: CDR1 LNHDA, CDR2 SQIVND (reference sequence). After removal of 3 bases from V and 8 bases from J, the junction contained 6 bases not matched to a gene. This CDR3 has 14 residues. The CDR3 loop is CASSIGTSLDEQFF. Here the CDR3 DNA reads TGTGCCAGTAGTATCGGGACTAGTTTAGATGAGCAGTTCTTC.

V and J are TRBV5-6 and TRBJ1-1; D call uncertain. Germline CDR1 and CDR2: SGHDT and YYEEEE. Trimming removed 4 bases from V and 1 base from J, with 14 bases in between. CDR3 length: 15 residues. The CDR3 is CASSTKLKPNTEAFF. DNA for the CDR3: TGTGCCAGCAGCACTAAACTGAAGCCGAACACTGAAGCTTTCTTT.

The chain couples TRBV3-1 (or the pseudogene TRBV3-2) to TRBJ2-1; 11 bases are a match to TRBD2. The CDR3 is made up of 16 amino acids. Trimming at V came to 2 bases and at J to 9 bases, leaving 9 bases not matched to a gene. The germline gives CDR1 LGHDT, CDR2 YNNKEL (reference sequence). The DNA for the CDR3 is TGTGCCAGCAGCCAATTAGCGGGAGGGCCGGGTGGTGAGCAGTTCTTC. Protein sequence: CASSQLAGGPGGEQFF.

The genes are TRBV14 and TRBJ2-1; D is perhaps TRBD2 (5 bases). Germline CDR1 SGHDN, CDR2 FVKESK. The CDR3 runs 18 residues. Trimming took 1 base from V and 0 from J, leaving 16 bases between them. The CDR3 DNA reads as TGTGCCAGCAGCCAAGGCGTGCGCGGGTCGAGCTCCTACAATGAGCAGTTCTTC. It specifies CASSQGVRGSSSYNEQFF.